The 30 T cell receptor beta chains below all came from one sample that was sequenced in a study of blood T cell repertoires in COVID-19. Assay used: immunoSEQ multiplex PCR; TCRdb lists only in-frame clones, some missing. The sample carries around 62,000 clones, roughly 85% recorded once. The specimen sequenced was peripheral blood. The source of these receptors is a woman aged 55 to 70 with COVID-19, enrolled during active disease.

The chain uses TRBV5-5 and TRBJ2-2, with TRBD1 matching 12 bases. The V and J ends lost 1 base and 4 bases, in that order; junction bases with no gene match: 14. Germline V gene data show CDR1 as SGHKS and CDR2 as YYEKEE (reference sequence). This CDR3 comprises 20 residues. The CDR3 DNA is TGTGCCAGCAGCTTGACCGAGGGACAGGGGGCGAGTCCGAGCACCGGGGAGCTGTTTTTT. This codes for CASSLTEGQGASPSTGELFF.

This clone is a singleton in its sample. CDR3 region: CASSDTARGGEQYF. The CDR3 region has the DNA TGTGCCAGCAGTGACACCGCCCGGGGAGGGGAGCAGTACTTC. The chain links TRBV6-1 to TRBJ2-7, with 7 nucleotides matching TRBD2. V trimming: 3 bases; J trimming: 7 bases; junction bases outside the gene matches: 9. The CDR3 has 14 amino acids. Looked up from germline, CDR1 is MNHNS and CDR2 is SASEGT.

The CDR3 DNA is TGTGCCAGCAGCCAGCGGGGGCCCGGGGAGCTGTTTTTT. It yields the protein CASSQRGPGELFF. The chain uses TRBV3-1 (or the pseudogene TRBV3-2) and TRBJ2-2, with D maybe TRBD2 (7 bases). From germline, CDR1 is LGHDT and CDR2 YNNKEL (reference sequence). The germline V and J ends were trimmed by 3 bases and 6 bases, with 8 bases remaining between them. CDR3 size: 13 residues.

The V call is TRBV4-3, the J call TRBJ2-7; unclear D gene. Germline CDR1 reads LGHNA; CDR2 reads YSLEER. V lost 6 bases and J lost 11, with 14 bases in between. This CDR3 has 11 amino acids. CDR3 bases: TGCGCCAGCAGTTCTGGCACCTTTAAGTACTTC. As protein: CASSSGTFKYF.

This CDR3 is CASSSSGAFSTDTQYF. The CDR3 region has the DNA TGTGCCAGCAGCTCTAGCGGGGCTTTTAGCACAGATACGCAGTATTTT. The V gene is TRBV13, the J gene TRBJ2-3, with TRBD2 identical over 9 bases. The trim removed 4 bases at V and 0 bases at J, leaving 5 bases unmatched. CDR3 length equals 16 residues. CDR1 and CDR2 from the germline V gene are PRHDT and FYEKMQ (reference sequence).

V gene TRBV30 combines with J gene TRBJ1-6; tentative D call: TRBD1 (6 bases). The V end lost 4 bases, the J end lost 4 bases, and 8 bases lay between the germline ends. This CDR3 spans 13 amino acids. The V gene's germline CDR1 is GTSNPN and CDR2 SVGIG (reference sequence). CDR3: CAWNRDYNSPLHF. The CDR3 nucleotides are TGTGCCTGGAACAGGGATTATAATTCACCCCTCCACTTT.

V is TRBV28 and J is TRBJ1-1, with 8 bases identical to TRBD1. After removal of 5 bases from V and 10 bases from J, the junction contained 9 bases not matched to a gene. Germline CDR1 and CDR2: MDHEN and SYDVKM. This CDR3 has 13 residues. CDR3: CASSPGQGRRAFF. CDR3 in DNA: TGTGCCAGCAGTCCCGGACAGGGTAGGAGAGCTTTCTTT.

This clone appeared a single time. This rearrangement joins TRBV3-1 (or the pseudogene TRBV3-2) to TRBJ1-2; D is perhaps TRBD1 (6 bases). The V end was cut by 2 bases, the J end by 6 bases, with 10 bases between. Per germline, CDR1 LGHDT and CDR2 YNNKEL (reference sequence). This CDR3 comprises 13 residues. This CDR3 is CASSQSQGNGYTF. The CDR3 DNA reads as TGTGCCAGCAGCCAAAGCCAGGGGAATGGCTACACCTTC.

This rearrangement joins TRBV11-2 to TRBJ2-1, with TRBD2 as a possible D gene (5 bases). The CDR3 is 17 residues long. V was trimmed by 1 base and J by 1 base, leaving 14 bases between them. Germline CDR1 SGHAT, CDR2 FQNNGV. CDR3 loop: CASSLAADWWSYNEQFF. The CDR3 DNA reads as TGTGCCAGCAGCTTAGCCGCGGACTGGTGGTCCTACAATGAGCAGTTCTTC. Full variable domain (missing parts from reference TRBV11-2 and TRBJ2-1): EAGVAQSPRYKIIEKRQSVAFWCNPISGHATLYWYQQILGQGPKLLIQFQNNGVVDDSQLPKDRFSAERLKGVDSTLKIQPAKLEDSAVYLCASSLAADWWSYNEQFFGPGTRLTVL.

This chain connects TRBV5-4 to TRBJ1-1; weak D call: TRBD1 (5 bases). This CDR3 has 15 residues. The germline CDR1 and CDR2 sequences are SGHNT and YYREEE (reference sequence). The V and J ends lost 1 base and 0 bases respectively, with 10 bases between them. The CDR3 DNA reads TGTGCCAGCAGCTTGTTTGGGGCGATGAACACTGAAGCTTTCTTT. This encodes CASSLFGAMNTEAFF.

The chain employs TRBV2 and TRBJ2-2; the match to TRBD1 covers 7 bases. Germline-derived CDR1 and CDR2 are SNHLY and FYNNEI. This CDR3 contains 16 residues. The trim removed 7 bases at V and 0 bases at J, leaving 8 bases unmatched. CDR3 region: CASTEGTVANTGELFF. Here the CDR3 DNA reads TGTGCCAGCACCGAAGGGACAGTCGCGAACACCGGGGAGCTGTTTTTT.

The rearrangement links TRBV11-3 to TRBJ2-1, with D possibly being TRBD2 (5 bases). This CDR3 is 15 amino acids long. CDR1 is SGHNT and CDR2 is YENEEA in the germline V gene. V lost 4 bases to trimming and J lost 0 bases, with 10 bases between them. The CDR3 nucleotides are TGTGCCAGCAGCTCCGAGGGTAGCTCCTACAATGAGCAGTTCTTC. Translated: CASSSEGSSYNEQFF.

The chain links TRBV11-3 to TRBJ2-7, with D maybe TRBD1 (7 bases). The CDR3 spans 15 residues. With 0 bases removed from V and 4 bases from J, the gap between germline ends came to 13 bases. Per germline, CDR1 SGHNT and CDR2 YENEEA. This CDR3 reads CASSLEEGAGYEQYF. The CDR3 DNA is TGTGCCAGCAGCTTAGAGGAGGGGGCGGGGTACGAGCAGTACTTC.

The chain has TRBV29-1 and TRBJ2-1; possibly TRBD1 for D (5 bases). The CDR3 covers 14 residues. Germline lookup yields CDR1 SQVTM and CDR2 ANQGSEA. Trimming took 4 bases from V and 2 from J, leaving 12 bases between them. DNA of the CDR3: TGCAGCGTTGGGGGCAGTTTGGCCTACAATGAGCAGTTCTTC. Translating it yields CSVGGSLAYNEQFF.

CDR3 coding DNA: TGTGCCAGCAGCATACTTGAGAGCTCTGGAAACACCATATATTTT. It is translated as CASSILESSGNTIYF. J is TRBJ1-3 and V is TRBV5-6; D remains ambiguous. The germline V gene encodes CDR1 SGHDT and CDR2 YYEEEE. The CDR3 is 15 residues long. Trimming took off 4 bases at V and 0 bases at J, with 11 bases between the two ends.

The CDR3 region is CSVYGQVNYGYTF. The DNA of the CDR3 is TGCAGCGTTTATGGACAGGTCAACTATGGCTACACCTTC. The chain is built from TRBV29-1 and TRBJ1-2, with 7 bases aligning to TRBD1. The CDR3 extends over 13 amino acids. The V gene end was trimmed by 5 bases and the J gene end by 2 bases; junction bases not matched to a gene: 5. Per germline, CDR1 SQVTM and CDR2 ANQGSEA.

The chain carries TRBV7-9 and TRBJ1-2; the match to TRBD1 covers 9 bases. V dropped 3 bases and J dropped 4; count of bases not matched to a gene: 9. This CDR3 has 16 amino acids. Germline CDR1 reads SEHNR; CDR2 reads FQNEAQ (reference sequence). The CDR3 DNA sequence: TGTGCCAGCAGCTTGGGGACAGGGATAAACTTCTATGGCTACACCTTC. As protein: CASSLGTGINFYGYTF.

The V and J genes are TRBV5-1 and TRBJ1-6, with 8 positions matching TRBD1. The CDR3 is 14 residues long. The germline CDR1 and CDR2 sequences are SGHRS and YFSETQ. J was trimmed by 8 bases and V by 2 bases; bases with no gene match: 3. CDR3 residues: CASSFDRGDSPLHF. As DNA, the CDR3 is TGCGCCAGCAGCTTTGACAGGGGAGATTCACCCCTCCACTTT.

This chain uses TRBV10-3 with TRBJ2-2; 9 nucleotides match TRBD1. J was trimmed by 6 bases and V by 8 bases; bases with no gene match: 7. The CDR3 contains 14 residues. Germline CDR1 is ENHRY and CDR2 is SYGVKD. CDR3 loop: CAIRDRVDAGELFF. CDR3 DNA sequence: TGTGCCATCCGGGACAGGGTGGATGCCGGGGAGCTGTTTTTT.

This chain links TRBV27 with TRBJ2-1, with no clear D. CDR3 length equals 15 residues. Germline V lookup: CDR1 MNHEY, CDR2 SMNVEV (reference sequence). The V gene lost 6 bases and the J gene lost 0 bases, with 12 bases spanning the gap. The CDR3 here is CASRRTSSSYNEQFF. The CDR3 DNA reads TGTGCCAGCAGACGTACTTCTAGCTCCTACAATGAGCAGTTCTTC.

The chain uses TRBV11-3 and TRBJ1-3; D remains unclear. Trimming shortened V by 5 bases and J by 4 bases, and 12 bases separated the two germline ends. Germline V gene data show CDR1 as SGHNT and CDR2 as YENEEA. CDR3 length equals 14 residues. In DNA form, the CDR3 reads TGTGCCAGCAGCCGCGGAAGCGCGGGAAACACCATATATTTT. Translation gives CASSRGSAGNTIYF. The complete variable domain, with remaining parts taken from reference TRBV11-3 and TRBJ1-3, reads EAGVVQSPRYKIIEKKQPVAFWCNPISGHNTLYWYLQNLGQGPELLIRYENEEAVDDSQLPKDRFSAERLKGVDSTLKIQPAELGDSAVYLCASSRGSAGNTIYFGEGSWLTVV.

The chain couples TRBV6-2 or TRBV6-3 to TRBJ2-2; no firm D call. The length of the CDR3 is 13 residues. V was pared by 4 bases and J by 0 bases, with 3 bases between. Per the germline V gene, CDR1 is MNHEY and CDR2 is SVGEGT. The CDR3 is CASSSANTGELFF. The CDR3 DNA sequence: TGTGCCAGCAGTTCAGCGAACACCGGGGAGCTGTTTTTT.

This chain uses TRBV19 with TRBJ2-1, with D hard to call. This CDR3 comprises 11 residues. The V end lost 4 bases, the J end lost 9 bases, and 7 bases lay between the germline ends. Germline V gene lookup returns CDR1 LNHDA and CDR2 SQIVND (reference sequence). The CDR3 is CASSRAAEQFF. The CDR3 region has the DNA TGTGCCAGTAGTAGGGCCGCTGAGCAGTTCTTC.

This sequence joins TRBV5-5 and TRBJ1-6, with 7 bases matching TRBD1. Trimming removed 2 bases from V and 5 bases from J; junction bases left unmatched: 13. This CDR3 is 18 amino acids long. Germline CDR1 and CDR2: SGHKS and YYEKEE (reference sequence). The CDR3 DNA reads TGTGCCAGCAGCTTCCGGGACAGCCCGTTAAAGGATAATTCACCCCTCCACTTT. This codes for CASSFRDSPLKDNSPLHF.

V gene TRBV29-1 combines with J gene TRBJ1-1, with D perhaps TRBD1 (6 bases). Germline V gives CDR1 SQVTM, CDR2 ANQGSEA. V was clipped by 6 bases and J by 6 bases, with 17 bases between them. CDR3 length: 13 residues. The CDR3 here is CSVSGTYYAEAFF. The CDR3, as DNA: TGCAGCGTGTCCGGGACATACTACGCTGAAGCTTTCTTT.

The V and J genes are TRBV29-1 and TRBJ2-1; tentative D call: TRBD1 (6 bases). CDR3 length: 13 residues. V gave up 6 bases and J gave up 8 bases, with 17 bases separating them. CDR1 SQVTM and CDR2 ANQGSEA come from the germline V gene. The CDR3: CSVLLLQGYEQFF. As DNA, the CDR3 is TGCAGCGTCCTACTTTTACAGGGCTATGAGCAGTTCTTC.

This clone was seen once. This chain uses TRBV6-1 with TRBJ2-1; 8 positions match TRBD2. The CDR3 has 16 amino acids. Germline V gene lookup returns CDR1 MNHNS and CDR2 SASEGT. The ends lost 1 base at V and 7 bases at J; junction bases unmatched: 9. The CDR3: CASSEVGGGGWNEQFF. The CDR3 DNA reads as TGTGCCAGCAGTGAAGTTGGCGGCGGGGGGTGGAATGAGCAGTTCTTC.

The chain combines TRBV4-1 with TRBJ2-2; the D is unclear. The CDR3 is 17 amino acids. V lost 4 bases and J 0 bases, leaving 15 bases between the germline ends. Germline values: CDR1 MGHRA, CDR2 YSYEKL. The CDR3 sequence is CASSLQSWAANTGELFF. The CDR3 region has the DNA TGCGCCAGCAGCCTCCAATCGTGGGCCGCGAACACCGGGGAGCTGTTTTTT.

The chain joins TRBV5-1 to TRBJ2-2; 7 nucleotides agree with TRBD2. The germline gives CDR1 SGHRS, CDR2 YFSETQ. Germline trimming cut 6 bases from V and 1 base from J; bases unmatched to any gene: 3. The CDR3 has 14 amino acids. This CDR3 reads CASMASGNTGELFF. CDR3 nucleotides: TGCGCCAGCATGGCTAGCGGGAACACCGGGGAGCTGTTTTTT.

The chain carries TRBV6-1 and TRBJ1-5, with 7 positions matching TRBD1. CDR3 length: 16 amino acids. Germline loops: CDR1 MNHNS, CDR2 SASEGT. With 2 bases clipped from V and 2 bases from J, the junction kept 6 bases outside the gene matches. CDR3 sequence reads: CASSEPDRARNQPQHF. CDR3 bases: TGTGCCAGCAGTGAACCAGACAGGGCCCGCAATCAGCCCCAGCATTTT.